Only a few counts were recorded for the clone carrying this T cell receptor beta chain. Its antigen is undetermined. It was by quantitative 5'-RACE with molecular barcodes that TCR beta libraries were made. MiXCR was run by TCRdb on the 5' RACE reads, yielding one entry per CDR3 protein. The sample lists 200,000 to 250,000 distinct CDR3 sequences, about a quarter occurring once. The data are from a study of CD8 T cells in ankylosing spondylitis. Study conclusions and caveats: Reportedly, disease-linked clones are significantly enriched in ankylosing spondylitis patients' matched synovial fluid. Disease-linked clones were found to be CD8+ and relatively rare in peripheral blood.

The source material was blood, either unsorted or a sorted T cell fraction (not recorded which). The sequence came from a male donor with ankylosing spondylitis or in good health (not recorded which).

The CDR3 reads CSAARLGGSEQFF. The DNA of the CDR3 is TGCAGTGCAGCCCGACTGGGGGGAAGTGAGCAGTTCTTC. The chain uses TRBV20-1 and TRBJ2-1; D is perhaps TRBD2 (6 bases). Germline V gene data show CDR1 as DFQATT and CDR2 as SNEGSKA (reference sequence). This CDR3 has 13 residues. Deletions cut 6 bases from V and 9 bases from J, with 18 bases between.